The rows below give T cell receptor beta chains drawn from one sample of a study of T cell responses to AZD1222 COVID-19 vaccine. Measured with immunoSEQ multiplex PCR; TCRdb has only the in-frame clones, and not every one. The table lists about 80,000 clones, about 91% of them singletons. Sequenced here: peripheral blood, sampled 28 days after the second AZD1222 dose. These receptors all stem from an adult who received the AZD1222 COVID-19 vaccine. CDR3s include the opening cysteine and the closing phenylalanine or tryptophan. D genes are given only for firm matches. Clone size is stated in some rows and not others, as once, few, many or a class when expanded.

clone_size	v_call	j_call	d_call	cdr3_aa	cdr3_nt
.	TRBV19	TRBJ2-7	TRBD2	CASSPRLAGVLYEQYF	TGTGCCAGTAGTCCCCGACTAGCGGGAGTGCTCTACGAGCAGTACTTC
few	TRBV7-2	TRBJ2-1	.	CASSSQPGQGIYEQFF	TGTGCCAGCAGCTCCCAACCGGGGCAGGGTATCTATGAGCAGTTCTTC
.	TRBV2	TRBJ1-3	TRBD1	CASTRQGGIGNTIYF	TGTGCCAGCACACGACAAGGGGGCATTGGAAACACCATATATTTT
.	TRBV27	TRBJ1-2	.	CASSLSGSVGYTF	TGTGCCAGCAGTTTGTCGGGGAGTGTCGGCTACACCTTC
.	TRBV4-2	TRBJ2-3	.	CASSPGTVSTDTQYF	TGTGCCAGCAGTCCAGGGACCGTATCCACAGATACGCAGTATTTT
once	TRBV6-5	TRBJ1-2	.	CASSFTVGGGYTF	TGTGCCAGCAGCTTCACCGTTGGGGGGGGCTACACCTTC
.	TRBV28	TRBJ1-1	.	CASNARGLGNTEAFF	TGTGCCAGCAACGCCCGCGGGCTTGGGAACACTGAAGCTTTCTTT
.	TRBV5-1	TRBJ2-7	.	CASSLEGSTYEQYF	TGCGCCAGCAGCTTGGAAGGATCAACCTACGAGCAGTACTTC
.	TRBV3-1/TRBV3-2	TRBJ2-7	.	CASSESQGKGEQYF	TGTGCCAGCAGCGAATCACAGGGAAAGGGCGAGCAGTACTTC
.	TRBV6-5	TRBJ1-2	.	CASSYPGPTGGYTF	TGTGCCAGCAGTTACCCCGGCCCTACAGGGGGCTACACCTTC
.	TRBV5-8	TRBJ2-1	.	CASSLGGASYNEQFF	TGTGCCAGCAGCTTGGGGGGAGCTAGCTACAATGAGCAGTTCTTC
.	TRBV10-3	TRBJ2-2	TRBD2	CAIRLAGGTGELFF	TGTGCCATCAGGCTAGCGGGAGGGACCGGGGAGCTGTTTTTT
.	TRBV12-3/TRBV12-4	TRBJ2-2	.	CASSPITGELFF	TGTGCCAGCAGCCCAATCACCGGGGAGCTGTTTTTT
.	TRBV19	TRBJ1-1	TRBD1	CASMRQGGTEAFF	TGTGCCAGTATGAGACAGGGTGGCACTGAAGCTTTCTTT
.	TRBV5-1	TRBJ1-2	TRBD1	CASSLAGTGRGYGYTF	TGCGCCAGCAGCTTGGCCGGGACAGGGAGGGGATATGGCTACACCTTC
.	TRBV28	TRBJ2-2	.	CASSSGQNTGELFF	TGTGCCAGCAGCTCCGGACAGAACACCGGGGAGCTGTTTTTT
.	TRBV19	TRBJ2-2	.	CASSIPDGFANTGELFF	TGTGCCAGTAGTATTCCTGACGGGTTCGCGAACACCGGGGAGCTGTTTTTT
.	TRBV19	TRBJ2-5	TRBD1	CASSPWTGHQETQYF	TGTGCCAGTAGTCCCTGGACAGGGCACCAAGAGACCCAGTACTTC
.	TRBV7-2	TRBJ2-7	.	CASSKGQKPYEQYF	TGTGCCAGCAGCAAGGGCCAGAAGCCCTACGAGCAGTACTTC